This T cell receptor beta chain came from a study of identifying expanded T cells in peripheral blood. This CDR3 spans 19 amino acids. Germline loops: CDR1 MGHRA, CDR2 YSYEKL. The V end was cut by 0 bases, the J end by 6 bases, with 26 bases between. Points on this clone: Its antigen is not known.

This table comes from immunoSEQ multiplex PCR, and its TCRdb copy is limited to in-frame clones, with some not included. The sample lists more than 85,000 clones; about 91% were seen once. Findings of the study overall: Over about two and four weeks, about 15 and 18 clones changed, versus around 1.2 between replicates. Variance in clone template counts between two-week samples significantly increased with total template count across all healthy donors.

Collection occurred without any documented infections or immune events in donors. This chain uses TRBV4-1 with TRBJ1-1; D may be TRBD1 (5 bases). The receptor was derived from a person between 18 and 75 years old in good health. Sequencing input: blood. Written as DNA, the CDR3 is TGCGCCAGCAGCCAAGATCCCCTAGTGGGGAAGATGGGGGGGGCTGAAGCTTTCTTT. This gives the protein CASSQDPLVGKMGGAEAFF.